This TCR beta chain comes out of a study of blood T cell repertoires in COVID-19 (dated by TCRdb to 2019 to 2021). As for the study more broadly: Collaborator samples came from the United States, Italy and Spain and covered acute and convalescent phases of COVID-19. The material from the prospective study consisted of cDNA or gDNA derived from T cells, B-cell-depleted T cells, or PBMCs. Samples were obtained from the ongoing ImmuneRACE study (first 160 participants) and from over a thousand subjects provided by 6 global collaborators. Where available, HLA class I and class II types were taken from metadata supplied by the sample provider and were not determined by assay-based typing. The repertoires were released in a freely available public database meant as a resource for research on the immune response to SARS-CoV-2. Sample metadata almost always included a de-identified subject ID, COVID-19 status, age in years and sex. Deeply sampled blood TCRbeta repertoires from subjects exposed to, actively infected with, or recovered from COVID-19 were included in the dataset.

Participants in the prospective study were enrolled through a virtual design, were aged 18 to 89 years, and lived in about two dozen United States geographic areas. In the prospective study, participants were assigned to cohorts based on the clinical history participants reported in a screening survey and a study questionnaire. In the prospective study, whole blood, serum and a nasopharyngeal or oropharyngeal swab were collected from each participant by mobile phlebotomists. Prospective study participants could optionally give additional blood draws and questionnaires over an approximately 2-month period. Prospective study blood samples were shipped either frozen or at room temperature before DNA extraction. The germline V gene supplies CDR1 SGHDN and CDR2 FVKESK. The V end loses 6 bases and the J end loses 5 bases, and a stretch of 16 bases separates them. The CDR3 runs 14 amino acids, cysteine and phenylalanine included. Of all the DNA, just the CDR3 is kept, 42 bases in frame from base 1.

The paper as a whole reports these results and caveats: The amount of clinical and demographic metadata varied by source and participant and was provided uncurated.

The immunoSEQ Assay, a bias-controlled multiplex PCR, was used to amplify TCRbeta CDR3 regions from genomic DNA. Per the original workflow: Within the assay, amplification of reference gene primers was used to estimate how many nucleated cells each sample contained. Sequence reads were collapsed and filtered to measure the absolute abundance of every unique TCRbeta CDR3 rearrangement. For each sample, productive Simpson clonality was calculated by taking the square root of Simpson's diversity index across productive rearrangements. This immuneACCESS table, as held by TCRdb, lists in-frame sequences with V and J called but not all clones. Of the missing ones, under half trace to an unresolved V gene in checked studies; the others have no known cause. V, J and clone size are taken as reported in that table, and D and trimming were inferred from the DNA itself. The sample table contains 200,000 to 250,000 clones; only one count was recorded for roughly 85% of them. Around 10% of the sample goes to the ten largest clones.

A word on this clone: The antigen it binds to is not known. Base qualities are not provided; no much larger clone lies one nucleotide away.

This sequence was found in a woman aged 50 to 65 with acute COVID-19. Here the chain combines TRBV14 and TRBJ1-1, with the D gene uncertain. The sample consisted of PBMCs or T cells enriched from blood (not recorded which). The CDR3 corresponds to CASSLDARETEAFF. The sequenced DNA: TGTGCCAGCAGTCTCGACGCCCGGGAGACTGAAGCTTTCTTT.